These 31 T cell receptor beta chains originate from one sample sequenced in a study of identical twins. From the 5' RACE reads, TCRdb called clonotypes with MiXCR, one entry per CDR3 protein. The sample lists a few hundred thousand distinct CDR3 sequences; 6.5% were seen once. These data were also reused for a study on T cells expressing NK-cell markers.

Sequenced: CD8+ T cells sorted from blood. These receptors originate from a woman between 18 and 29 years old in good health.

This clonotype was seen many times. This chain uses TRBV29-1 with TRBJ2-7; 7 nucleotides align to TRBD2. The CDR3 totals 13 residues. CDR1 and CDR2 (germline): SQVTM, ANQGSEA. V gave up 3 bases and J gave up 2 bases; unmatched junction bases: 4. The chain's CDR3 is CSVDGGTAYEQYF. In DNA, the CDR3 is TGCAGCGTTGACGGGGGGACCGCCTACGAGCAGTACTTC.

This clonotype was recorded a few times. The V call is TRBV6-1, the J call TRBJ1-6; no clear D gene. Germline V gene data show CDR1 as MNHNS and CDR2 as SASEGT. The CDR3 is made up of 13 amino acids. Trimming removed 8 bases from V and 10 bases from J, with 15 bases in between. As DNA, the CDR3 is TGTGCCAGCGGCCTCATCGGATTATCACCCCTCCACTTT. Translating gives CASGLIGLSPLHF.

J is TRBJ2-5 and V is TRBV12-3 or TRBV12-4; no clear D. The CDR3 contains 13 residues. V was pared by 7 bases and J by 1 base, with 10 bases between. The CDR3 reads CASTPVPQETQYF. CDR3 nucleotides: TGTGCCAGCACCCCCGTCCCCCAAGAGACCCAGTACTTC.

The chain links TRBV10-1 to TRBJ2-3; the D gene is possibly TRBD1 (6 bases). V was shortened by 5 bases and J by 2 bases, with 14 bases between the two germline ends. The CDR3 runs to 15 residues. Per germline, CDR1 WNHNN and CDR2 SYGVQD (reference sequence). The CDR3 nucleotides read TGCGCCAGCAGTCCAGGACAGCATTCCACAGATACGCAGTATTTT. This codes for CASSPGQHSTDTQYF.

This clonotype was seen a handful of times. V and J are TRBV6-1 and TRBJ2-2; TRBD2 might be the D (5 bases). This CDR3 has 14 amino acids. Between the trimmed V and J ends, which lost 4 bases and 6 bases, there was a span of 12 bases. Germline-derived CDR1 and CDR2 are MNHNS and SASEGT. The CDR3 here is CASSVPGKSGELFF. CDR3 coding DNA: TGTGCCAGCAGTGTTCCGGGAAAGTCCGGGGAGCTGTTTTTT.

This chain joins TRBV5-6 and TRBJ1-6, with a weak D call TRBD1 (6 bases). Between the trimmed V and J ends, which lost 2 bases and 8 bases, there was a span of 11 bases. The CDR3 is 14 amino acids. Germline V gene sequence: CDR1 SGHDT, CDR2 YYEEEE. CDR3 loop: CASSFGQSDSPLHF. CDR3 nucleotide sequence: TGTGCCAGCAGCTTTGGACAGTCAGATTCACCCCTCCACTTT.

This clonotype came up many times. The V call is TRBV5-1, the J call TRBJ2-5, with D possibly being TRBD2 (6 bases). Trimming stripped 3 bases from V and 2 bases from J, with 14 bases between. Germline V gene lookup returns CDR1 SGHRS and CDR2 YFSETQ. This CDR3 is 15 amino acids long. The chain's CDR3 is CASSSGTQWQETQYF. CDR3 in DNA: TGCGCCAGCAGCTCCGGGACTCAGTGGCAAGAGACCCAGTACTTC.

This clonotype was observed a few times. The genes are TRBV3-1 and TRBJ2-5; D is undetermined. The ends were cut back, 0 bases at V and 3 bases at J, with 2 bases in the middle. The CDR3 spans 12 residues. Germline V gives CDR1 LGHDT, CDR2 YNNKEL (reference sequence). DNA for the CDR3: TGTGCCAGCAGCCAAGAAGAAGAGACCCAGTACTTC. Translated, it gives CASSQEEETQYF.

This clonotype was seen repeatedly, ten times or more. The chain has TRBV7-9 and TRBJ1-1, with D maybe TRBD1 (5 bases). Germline V CDR1 and CDR2: SEHNR, FQNEAQ (reference sequence). Trimming removed 3 bases at V and 4 bases at J, with 9 bases between. The CDR3 totals 13 residues. This chain's CDR3 is CASSFGAGTEAFF. In DNA, the CDR3 is TGTGCCAGCAGCTTTGGGGCTGGCACTGAAGCTTTCTTT.

This clonotype was detected many times. This rearrangement joins TRBV7-2 to TRBJ1-4; D is undetermined. The CDR3 extends over 13 amino acids. Germline V gives CDR1 SGHTA, CDR2 FQGNSA. V gave up 4 bases and J gave up 10 bases, with 13 bases separating them. In DNA form, the CDR3 reads TGTGCCAGCAGCTCACCGTCGGATGGAAAACTGTTTTTT. Its translation: CASSSPSDGKLFF. Using reference TRBV7-2 and TRBJ1-4 for the parts outside the CDR3, the full variable domain is GAGVSQSPSNKVTEKGKDVELRCDPISGHTALYWYRQSLGQGLEFLIYFQGNSAPDKSGLPSDRFSAERTGGSVSTLTIQRTQQEDSAVYLCASSSPSDGKLFFGSGTQLSVL.

Only a few counts were recorded for this clonotype. J is TRBJ2-5 and V is TRBV7-2; D may be TRBD1 or TRBD2 (6 bases each). Germline assignment: CDR1 SGHTA and CDR2 FQGNSA. The V end was cut by 5 bases, the J end by 4 bases, with 17 bases between. There are 15 residues in the CDR3. This CDR3 reads CASSDLGRGGETQYF. As DNA, the CDR3 is TGTGCCAGCAGCGACTTGGGCAGGGGAGGAGAGACCCAGTACTTC. The whole variable domain, remainder taken from reference TRBV7-2 and TRBJ2-5, is GAGVSQSPSNKVTEKGKDVELRCDPISGHTALYWYRQSLGQGLEFLIYFQGNSAPDKSGLPSDRFSAERTGGSVSTLTIQRTQQEDSAVYLCASSDLGRGGETQYFGPGTRLLVL.

The sample holds many counts of this clonotype. V and J are TRBV2 and TRBJ2-3; D remains unclear. The germline V gene encodes CDR1 SNHLY and CDR2 FYNNEI. The CDR3 spans 14 residues. The germline V and J ends were trimmed by 3 bases and 6 bases, with 13 bases remaining between them. In DNA form, the CDR3 reads TGTGCCAGCAGTGAGGGGTACCGGGCGGATACGCAGTATTTT. Translated: CASSEGYRADTQYF.

The V gene is TRBV7-8, the J gene TRBJ2-2, with a weak D call TRBD2 (5 bases). Germline-derived CDR1 and CDR2 are SGHVS and FQNEAQ. V was pared by 5 bases and J by 3 bases, with 19 bases between. The CDR3 loop spans 17 amino acids. The CDR3 DNA follows: TGTGCCAGCAGCCAAATTTTCACGGGAACGGACACCGGGGAGCTGTTTTTT. Translation gives CASSQIFTGTDTGELFF.

This clonotype was counted a few times. V and J are TRBV10-3 and TRBJ1-2, with 8 bases identical to TRBD1. V was pared by 11 bases and J by 2 bases, with 7 bases of the junction left unmatched. The CDR3 is made up of 13 amino acids. Germline V CDR1 and CDR2: ENHRY, SYGVKD. The CDR3 protein is CAADRGPNYGYTF. The CDR3 DNA sequence: TGTGCCGCCGACAGGGGCCCCAACTATGGCTACACCTTC.

There are a few counts of this clonotype. The chain uses TRBV7-2 and TRBJ1-1; possibly TRBD1 for D (6 bases). CDR1 is SGHTA, CDR2 FQGNSA, per germline. CDR3 length equals 14 residues. Trimming stripped 1 base from V and 4 bases from J, with 10 bases between. The CDR3 region has the DNA TGTGCCAGCAGCTTAGTATTGGGGGCCACTGAAGCTTTCTTT. Translating it yields CASSLVLGATEAFF.

This clonotype was detected a few times. The chain has TRBV6-4 and TRBJ2-1; 8 positions match TRBD2. Germline loops: CDR1 MRHNA, CDR2 SNTAGT. Germline trimming cut 4 bases from V and 10 bases from J; bases unmatched to any gene: 9. This CDR3 contains 14 residues. The CDR3 DNA is TGTGCCAGCAGTGCGGTCGGGAGGGCTGACGAGCAGTTCTTC. Its protein product is CASSAVGRADEQFF.

The J gene is TRBJ2-5, the V gene TRBV27; TRBD2 agrees at 15 bases. The junction had 9 bases not matched to a gene; V was cut back by 3 bases and J by 1 base. The CDR3 is 19 residues long. Germline-derived CDR1 and CDR2 are MNHEY and SMNVEV (reference sequence). In DNA, the CDR3 is TGTGCCAGCAGTTTCTTAGGACTAGCGGGAGGGCCAAGCCAAGAGACCCAGTACTTC. This codes for CASSFLGLAGGPSQETQYF.

The genes are TRBV11-1 and TRBJ2-6; tentative D call: TRBD2 (6 bases). The CDR3 spans 20 residues. The V gene's germline CDR1 is SGHAT and CDR2 FQDESV (reference sequence). V shed 3 bases and J shed 0 bases, with 21 bases lying between them. Written as DNA, the CDR3 is TGTGCCAGCAGCTTGGGGCCCCCTTCTAGCGTAAGCTCTGGGGCCAACGTCCTGACTTTC. It translates to CASSLGPPSSVSSGANVLTF.

This clonotype occurred a few times. V usage is TRBV7-9 and J usage is TRBJ1-2; 8 nucleotides agree with TRBD1. V gave up 5 bases and J gave up 3 bases; unmatched junction bases: 5. CDR1 and CDR2 from the germline V gene are SEHNR and FQNEAQ (reference sequence). The CDR3 spans 14 residues. The CDR3 sequence is CASSEDRVHYGYTF. CDR3 coding DNA: TGTGCCAGCAGCGAGGACAGGGTGCACTATGGCTACACCTTC.

This clonotype has a handful of counts. V usage is TRBV27 and J usage is TRBJ1-4, with 10 nucleotides matching TRBD1. The CDR3 is 14 amino acids. The V and J ends lost 10 bases and 1 base, in that order; junction bases with no gene match: 3. Germline assignment: CDR1 MNHEY and CDR2 SMNVEV (reference sequence). CDR3 DNA sequence: TGTGCCACCGGGACAGGGGTAACTAATGAAAAACTGTTTTTT. This translates into CATGTGVTNEKLFF.

This clonotype has more than one count but fewer than ten. This chain joins TRBV4-1 and TRBJ2-3; D gene ambiguous. Between the trimmed V and J ends, which lost 0 bases and 1 base, there was a span of 11 bases. The length of the CDR3 is 16 residues. Germline CDR1 MGHRA, CDR2 YSYEKL. The chain's CDR3 is CASSQDEARRTDTQYF. The CDR3 region has the DNA TGCGCCAGCAGCCAAGATGAGGCAAGACGCACAGATACGCAGTATTTT.

The V gene is TRBV7-9, the J gene TRBJ1-2; 8 positions agree with TRBD1. Germline assignment: CDR1 SEHNR and CDR2 FQNEAQ (reference sequence). This CDR3 is 11 amino acids long. With V trimmed by 4 bases and J by 8 bases, 0 bases remained unmatched. The CDR3 spells CASSWTGGYTF. The CDR3, as DNA: TGTGCCAGCAGCTGGACAGGGGGCTACACCTTC. Looking up the rest from reference TRBV7-9 and TRBJ1-2 gives the full variable domain: DTGVSQNPRHKITKRGQNVTFRCDPISEHNRLYWYRQTLGQGPEFLTYFQNEAQLEKSRLLSDRFSAERPKGSFSTLEIQRTEQGDSAMYLCASSWTGGYTFGSGTRLTVV.

This clonotype was found a few times. The genes are TRBV20-1 and TRBJ2-7; 8 bases map to TRBD2. The trim removed 5 bases at V and 0 bases at J, leaving 3 bases unmatched. The length of the CDR3 is 13 residues. CDR1 is DFQATT and CDR2 is SNEGSKA in the germline V gene (reference sequence). The CDR3 sequence: CSAASGSSYEQYF. The CDR3 coding sequence is TGCAGTGCTGCAAGCGGGAGCTCCTACGAGCAGTACTTC.

This clonotype was seen ten or more times. J is TRBJ2-1 and V is TRBV6-5; no definite D call. The CDR3 extends over 11 amino acids. The germline V gene has CDR1 MNHEY and CDR2 SVGAGI. Trimming took 3 bases from V and 8 from J, leaving 5 bases between them. The DNA for the CDR3 is TGTGCCAGCAGTTATTCCGATGAGCAGTTCTTC. Translation gives CASSYSDEQFF.

This clonotype was picked up many times. This chain connects TRBV15 to TRBJ2-7, with D possibly TRBD1 on 5 matching bases. The CDR3 extends over 14 amino acids. The germline V gene has CDR1 LNHNV and CDR2 YYDKDF (reference sequence). The V and J ends lost 5 bases and 7 bases respectively, with 18 bases between them. CDR3 coding DNA: TGTGCCACCAGCTCCGCAGGGATCTTGGGGGAGCAGTACTTC. Its translation is CATSSAGILGEQYF.

This clonotype has only a few counts. The rearrangement joins TRBV30 to TRBJ2-7; no reliable D call. Germline CDR1 is GTSNPN and CDR2 is SVGIG (reference sequence). V shed 2 bases and J shed 3 bases, with 8 bases lying between them. This CDR3 has 12 amino acids. The CDR3 region is CAWSSNNYEQYF. As DNA, the CDR3 is TGTGCCTGGAGTTCTAACAACTACGAGCAGTACTTC.

This clonotype was picked up many times. V and J are TRBV4-3 and TRBJ2-7, with 11 nucleotides matching TRBD2. The CDR3 consists of 15 residues. The V gene's germline CDR1 is LGHNA and CDR2 YSLEER. V was pared by 1 base and J by 3 bases, with 2 bases of the junction left unmatched. The CDR3 sequence: CASSQGLAGLYEQYF. As DNA, the CDR3 is TGCGCCAGCAGCCAAGGACTAGCGGGACTCTACGAGCAGTACTTC.

This clonotype appeared a few times. V gene TRBV29-1 combines with J gene TRBJ2-7, with a tentative D call TRBD1 (5 bases). Between the trimmed V and J ends, which lost 4 bases and 4 bases, there was a span of 8 bases. Germline V gives CDR1 SQVTM, CDR2 ANQGSEA. The CDR3 is 11 amino acids. As DNA, the CDR3 is TGCAGCGTTGCTGACAGATACGAGCAGTACTTC. Amino acids: CSVADRYEQYF.

The sample holds a few counts of this clonotype. The V gene is TRBV19, the J gene TRBJ2-7; D may match TRBD1 or TRBD2 (5 bases each). The CDR3 has 14 residues. Germline V gene data show CDR1 as LNHDA and CDR2 as SQIVND (reference sequence). V dropped 3 bases and J dropped 2 bases, with 11 bases sitting between them. This CDR3 reads CASSMSQGPYEQYF. In nucleotides, the CDR3 is TGTGCCAGTAGTATGAGTCAGGGACCCTACGAGCAGTACTTC.

This clonotype was counted only a few times. This chain connects TRBV29-1 to TRBJ2-4; 9 nucleotides align to TRBD1. This CDR3 region has 12 residues. The germline V gene encodes CDR1 SQVTM and CDR2 ANQGSEA. The V gene end was trimmed by 4 bases and the J gene end by 6 bases; junction bases not matched to a gene: 1. CDR3 DNA: TGCAGCGTTGCGGGACAGGGAAACATTCAGTACTTC. This encodes CSVAGQGNIQYF.

This clonotype was seen a handful of times. The V call is TRBV19, the J call TRBJ1-1; no reliable D call. Germline V CDR1 and CDR2: LNHDA, SQIVND (reference sequence). V was pared by 3 bases and J by 6 bases, with 14 bases between. The CDR3 spans 14 residues. CDR3 amino acids: CASSIAGGGPEAFF. In nucleotides, the CDR3 is TGTGCCAGTAGTATCGCTGGAGGAGGGCCTGAAGCTTTCTTT.